These T cell receptor beta chains were read from a single sample in a study of blood T cell repertoires in COVID-19. Generated by immunoSEQ multiplex PCR, the TCRdb table keeps only in-frame clones and is missing some. The repertoire has 50,000 to 60,000 clones, around nine tenths of them found once; the top ten carry over 6.5%. The sample was peripheral blood. The origin of the receptors is a man in his fifties or sixties with active COVID-19. Both conserved end residues are trimmed from each CDR3. The D gene is left open where the match is weak.

v_gene: TRBV6-6; d_gene: TRBD2; CDR3aa: ASSRTSGSYEQY
v_gene: TRBV3-1/TRBV3-2; d_gene: TRBD1; CDR3aa: ASSPRTGLDEQF
v_gene: TRBV3-1/TRBV3-2; d_gene: TRBD1; CDR3aa: ASSQVLTGVGTEAF
v_gene: TRBV5-1; d_gene: TRBD2; CDR3aa: ASRLAGVEADTQY
v_gene: TRBV3-1/TRBV3-2; d_gene: TRBD1; CDR3aa: ASSQRTGQDQPQH
v_gene: TRBV7-7; d_gene: -; CDR3aa: ASSQGGRRETQY
v_gene: TRBV2; d_gene: -; CDR3aa: ASSEAQASNSPLH
v_gene: TRBV6-4; d_gene: TRBD2; CDR3aa: ASSDAASGSYEQF
v_gene: TRBV2; d_gene: TRBD1; CDR3aa: ASSEPGRQGQAQY
v_gene: TRBV7-3; d_gene: TRBD2; CDR3aa: ASSLLAVSSYNEQF
v_gene: TRBV7-9; d_gene: -; CDR3aa: ASSQGRPSSYEQY
v_gene: TRBV11-1; d_gene: TRBD1; CDR3aa: ASSRGQANERF
v_gene: TRBV7-3; d_gene: -; CDR3aa: ASSPSVSSTDTQY
v_gene: TRBV7-3; d_gene: TRBD2; CDR3aa: ASSLLAGLASHNEQF
v_gene: TRBV27; d_gene: TRBD1; CDR3aa: ASSMLTGLDYNEQF
v_gene: TRBV5-1; d_gene: -; CDR3aa: ASSLVASWNSPLH
v_gene: TRBV7-2; d_gene: TRBD1; CDR3aa: ASSFRQGISGNTIY
v_gene: TRBV9; d_gene: -; CDR3aa: ASGPNYNEQF
v_gene: TRBV18; d_gene: TRBD1; CDR3aa: ASSRNSGTGGNEQY
v_gene: TRBV19; d_gene: -; CDR3aa: ASSIFTLTGNEKLF
v_gene: TRBV6-5; d_gene: -; CDR3aa: ASRNRDLGEKLF
v_gene: TRBV18; d_gene: -; CDR3aa: ASSPLDRYQETQY
v_gene: TRBV14; d_gene: -; CDR3aa: ASSQEEVSMSYNEQF
v_gene: TRBV6-5; d_gene: -; CDR3aa: ASSDIPNTGELF
v_gene: TRBV7-8; d_gene: TRBD2; CDR3aa: ASSPGRATSYEQY
v_gene: TRBV9; d_gene: TRBD2; CDR3aa: ASSVVGRAANEQF
v_gene: TRBV18; d_gene: -; CDR3aa: ASSPSPRTAGNQPQH
v_gene: TRBV19; d_gene: -; CDR3aa: ASSIRVSTEAF
v_gene: TRBV11-2; d_gene: TRBD1; CDR3aa: ASSFRSGGQGASYEQY
v_gene: TRBV19; d_gene: -; CDR3aa: ASSFPGGNEKLF
v_gene: TRBV14; d_gene: -; CDR3aa: ASSQDPTRNEQF
v_gene: TRBV4-1; d_gene: TRBD1; CDR3aa: ASSQGTALSTDTQY
v_gene: TRBV11-2; d_gene: -; CDR3aa: ASSHTFGSSYNEQF
v_gene: TRBV30; d_gene: -; CDR3aa: AWRSGSRSPLH
v_gene: TRBV10-1; d_gene: TRBD2; CDR3aa: ASSAILAGDMHEQY
v_gene: TRBV11-2; d_gene: -; CDR3aa: ASRTLRGRVNTEAF
v_gene: TRBV28; d_gene: -; CDR3aa: ASSPMTGLNQPQH
v_gene: TRBV27; d_gene: -; CDR3aa: ASTMGGKGNTEAF
v_gene: TRBV11-1; d_gene: TRBD1; CDR3aa: ASSFSGQGNYGYT
v_gene: TRBV5-1; d_gene: TRBD1; CDR3aa: ASRETGQGRAIQY
v_gene: TRBV11-3; d_gene: TRBD2; CDR3aa: ASSPHSGLAGVVPYNEQF
v_gene: TRBV28; d_gene: TRBD1; CDR3aa: ASSGASGGSYEQY
v_gene: TRBV10-3; d_gene: TRBD1; CDR3aa: AISESGTGVNYGYT
v_gene: TRBV10-3; d_gene: TRBD2; CDR3aa: AISESGRIAGGPLKQY
v_gene: TRBV15; d_gene: -; CDR3aa: ATSRETDTQY
v_gene: TRBV5-1; d_gene: TRBD2; CDR3aa: ASKFGGETYEQY
v_gene: TRBV6-1; d_gene: TRBD2; CDR3aa: ASSEQAGGTDTQY
v_gene: TRBV5-1; d_gene: TRBD2; CDR3aa: ASSLVAGADEQY
v_gene: TRBV29-1; d_gene: -; CDR3aa: SPLLGEEVPYSNQPQH
v_gene: TRBV11-3; d_gene: -; CDR3aa: ASSNPGAGSGNTIY
v_gene: TRBV6-1; d_gene: TRBD2; CDR3aa: ASSEVVAGNEQF
v_gene: TRBV21-1; d_gene: -; CDR3aa: ASSDRGSGVGGTQY
v_gene: TRBV20-1; d_gene: TRBD1; CDR3aa: SASERQGVFADTQY
v_gene: TRBV6-5; d_gene: -; CDR3aa: ASSHEGSVDEQF
v_gene: TRBV7-8; d_gene: TRBD2; CDR3aa: ASSSGTSATPGGF
v_gene: TRBV14; d_gene: TRBD1; CDR3aa: ASSPGQGAWYEQY
v_gene: TRBV5-1; d_gene: TRBD2; CDR3aa: ASSRAGTSGRETQY
v_gene: TRBV24-1; d_gene: -; CDR3aa: ATAKVGENTEAF
v_gene: TRBV5-1; d_gene: TRBD1; CDR3aa: ASSSGTVYGYT